The 20 T cell receptor beta chains given below trace back to one sample, sequenced in a study of molecular identifiers for immune sequencing clone quantification. TCRdb reanalysed the PCR reads using MiXCR and keeps one entry per CDR3 protein. The sample yields under 600,000 distinct CDR3 sequences, roughly 23% seen once. The sample was naive CD8+ T cells from blood, with Jurkat cell RNA spiked in. Described subset: FACS-sorted CD8+CD4-CCR7+CD45RA+ naive T cells. Receptors were obtained from a human donor in good health. Some libraries in this study had Jurkat cell RNA spiked in.

Comment on this clonotype: This may be a read error, as it is one base from a much larger clone. The chain employs TRBV24-1 and TRBJ2-7, with 7 bases aligning to TRBD1. J gave up 1 base and V 9 bases, and 8 bases lay outside the gene matches. Germline lookup yields CDR1 KGHDR and CDR2 SFDVKD. The CDR3 has 14 amino acids. Here the CDR3 reads CATCVGDRSYEQYF. The CDR3, as DNA: TGTGCCACCTGTGTTGGGGACAGATCCTACGAGCAGTACTTC.

This clonotype was counted once. Given a much more abundant clone one base away, this may be a read error. V and J are TRBV10-3 and TRBJ2-7; TRBD2 might be the D (5 bases). This CDR3 is built from 14 residues. Germline V gene sequence: CDR1 ENHRY, CDR2 SYGVKD. CDR3 in amino acids: CAISESSGYGEQHF. Written as DNA, the CDR3 is TGTGCCATCAGTGAGTCGTCGGGGTACGGGGAGCAGCACTTC.

On this clonotype itself: A read error may be the cause here, since a much bigger clone is one base away. The V and J genes are TRBV5-6 and TRBJ2-5; D is uncertain. V was cut by 4 bases and J by 4 bases, with 17 bases left in between. The CDR3 runs to 15 residues. Germline values: CDR1 SGHDT, CDR2 YYEEEE. CDR3 DNA: TGTGCCAGCAGCCAAATGGACGGTGGCCTAGAGACCCAGTACTTC. It translates to CASSQMDGGLETQYF.

The genes are TRBV7-6 and TRBJ1-2, with no clear D. The germline gives CDR1 SGHVS, CDR2 FNYEAQ. V lost 2 bases to trimming and J lost 4 bases, with 8 bases between them. The CDR3 is made up of 13 amino acids. The CDR3 DNA follows: TGTGCCAGCAGCTTATCCGATGCCTATGGCTACACCTTC. It codes for CASSLSDAYGYTF.

This clonotype was detected only a few times. V is TRBV12-3 or TRBV12-4 and J is TRBJ2-5; TRBD1 matches 10 bases. Unmatched junction bases numbered 19, after V lost 4 bases and J lost 5 bases. The CDR3 runs to 19 residues. Written as DNA, the CDR3 is TGTGCCAGCAGTTCAGGGGAGCCCCCGGGACAGGGGTTTTCGGAGACCCAGTACTTC. Its protein is CASSSGEPPGQGFSETQYF.

The chain joins TRBV7-9 to TRBJ1-2; D possibly corresponds to TRBD1 (6 bases). This CDR3 is 15 amino acids long. The V end was cut by 5 bases, the J end by 8 bases, with 21 bases between. Germline CDR1 reads SEHNR; CDR2 reads FQNEAQ (reference sequence). As DNA, the CDR3 is TGTGCCAGCAGCCCCTCCCCGGGGGCCGGGGGGGGCTACACCTTC. Translated: CASSPSPGAGGGYTF.

The rearrangement links TRBV5-3 to TRBJ1-1, with a weak D call TRBD1 (5 bases). TRBV5-3 is an open reading frame, and its role is uncertain. Trimming took off 8 bases at V and 3 bases at J, with 20 bases between the two ends. The CDR3 contains 15 residues. Written as DNA, the CDR3 is TGTGCCAGCACCCTTATGGGGGTTTCGTACACTGAAGCTTTCTTT. Translated, it gives CASTLMGVSYTEAFF.

There are many counts of this clonotype. The chain combines TRBV9 with TRBJ2-3; D uncertain. The germline CDR1 and CDR2 sequences are SGDLS and YYNGEE. V lost 1 base to trimming and J lost 0 bases, with 9 bases between them. The length of the CDR3 is 15 residues. DNA of the CDR3: TGTGCCAGCAGCGTACTTGACACGAGCACAGATACGCAGTATTTT. Amino acids: CASSVLDTSTDTQYF.

This clonotype was picked up many times. The V gene is TRBV7-9, the J gene TRBJ1-1, with 7 bases fitting TRBD1. The CDR3 runs to 16 residues. Unmatched junction bases numbered 9, after V lost 2 bases and J lost 3 bases. Germline V lookup: CDR1 SEHNR, CDR2 FQNEAQ (reference sequence). CDR3 coding DNA: TGTGCCAGCAGCTTACCCGCCCGGGACAGTGACACTGAAGCTTTCTTT. Translation gives CASSLPARDSDTEAFF.

The CDR3 nucleotides read TGCAGTGCGCTGTACGGACTAGCGGGGGAGTACACAGATACGCAGTATTTT. Its translation: CSALYGLAGEYTDTQYF. This chain connects TRBV20-1 to TRBJ2-3; 13 bases map to TRBD2. The CDR3 consists of 17 residues. CDR1 and CDR2 (germline): DFQATT, SNEGSKA (reference sequence). V lost 6 bases and J lost 2; bases outside the gene matches: 11.

This clonotype has more than one count but fewer than ten. The chain recombines TRBV12-3 or TRBV12-4 with TRBJ2-3, with 11 bases matching TRBD2. The CDR3 contains 15 residues. With V trimmed by 8 bases and J by 0 bases, 4 bases remained unmatched. The CDR3 DNA is TGTGCCAGCGGGGGACTAGCGGAGAGCACAGATACGCAGTATTTT. Residues: CASGGLAESTDTQYF.

On this clonotype: A clone one base away is much larger, so this may be a read error. This chain uses TRBV7-9 with TRBJ1-1, with D uncertain. Germline-derived CDR1 and CDR2 are SEHNR and FQNEAQ (reference sequence). CDR3 length: 13 residues. The CDR3 spells CASSTGAETVAFF. The DNA for the CDR3 is TGTGCCAGCAGCACGGGAGCAGAGACTGTAGCTTTCTTT.

This clonotype was observed at least ten times. The CDR3 here is CASSTWGRPEQYF. The CDR3 nucleotides are TGCGCCAGCAGTACCTGGGGACGGCCCGAGCAGTACTTC. The gene calls are TRBV5-1 and TRBJ2-7, with D perhaps assigned TRBD1 or TRBD2 (5 bases each). Germline CDR1 SGHRS, CDR2 YFSETQ. Trimming stripped 5 bases from V and 6 bases from J, with 15 bases between. The length of the CDR3 is 13 residues.

This clonotype was observed at least ten times. The V and J genes are TRBV20-1 and TRBJ2-1, with 7 nucleotides matching TRBD2. Unmatched junction bases numbered 11, after V lost 3 bases and J lost 6 bases. Germline V gene lookup returns CDR1 DFQATT and CDR2 SNEGSKA (reference sequence). CDR3 length: 15 amino acids. The CDR3 DNA is TGCAGTGCTAGTGGAGGGAGGGCCCTCCTCAATGAGCAGTTCTTC. It translates to CSASGGRALLNEQFF.

Points on this clonotype: Possible read error: a much larger clone is one base away. The gene calls are TRBV6-5 and TRBJ1-4, with TRBD1 identical over 11 bases. CDR1 and CDR2 from the germline V gene are MNHEY and SVGAGI. The CDR3 contains 16 residues. In nucleotides, the CDR3 is TGTGCCTGCAGTTACTCCTGGGACAGGGGGGATGAAAAACTGTTTTTT. Amino acids: CACSYSWDRGDEKLFF.

A note on this clonotype: A single base separates this from a much larger clone, so it may be a read error. This CDR3 is missing its conserved last phenylalanine or tryptophan, likely due to a read error. The chain couples TRBV19 to TRBJ2-2, with D perhaps TRBD2 (5 bases). Germline values: CDR1 LNHDA, CDR2 SQIVND (reference sequence). Between the trimmed V and J ends, which lost 2 bases and 4 bases, there was a span of 8 bases. This CDR3 region has 14 residues. This CDR3 reads CASSILATTGELFL. DNA for the CDR3: TGTGCCAGTAGTATACTAGCTACCACCGGGGAGCTGTTTTTG.

With respect to this clonotype: A much larger clone differs by one base, so this may be a read error. This chain links TRBV2 with TRBJ1-5, with D possibly matching TRBD1 (5 bases). Germline lookup yields CDR1 SNHLY and CDR2 FYNNEI. CDR3 length: 16 amino acids. V dropped 6 bases and J dropped 7 bases, with 22 bases sitting between them. The CDR3 sequence is CASRDSLAGSDQPQHF. In DNA, the CDR3 is TGTGCCAGCAGGGACTCCCTGGCAGGGTCGGACCAGCCCCAGCATTTT.

This clonotype occurred many times. The V gene is TRBV5-1, the J gene TRBJ2-7, with a possible D match to TRBD1 (5 bases). The CDR3 is 13 amino acids. Between the trimmed V and J ends, which lost 3 bases and 3 bases, there was a span of 10 bases. In germline, CDR1 is SGHRS, CDR2 YFSETQ. CDR3 DNA: TGCGCCAGCAGCTCTGGGGCCCACTACGAGCAGTACTTC. Amino acid sequence: CASSSGAHYEQYF.

The rearrangement links TRBV6-1 to TRBJ2-1; D is undetermined. The germline V gene encodes CDR1 MNHNS and CDR2 SASEGT. Trimming removed 6 bases from V and 6 bases from J, with 18 bases in between. The CDR3 contains 15 residues. CDR3 amino acids: CASSPSKIVVNEQFF. CDR3 DNA: TGTGCCAGCAGCCCGAGTAAGATAGTGGTCAATGAGCAGTTCTTC.

This clonotype was seen many times. This chain links TRBV19 with TRBJ2-5, with D possibly being TRBD2 (6 bases). This CDR3 has 12 amino acids. V gave up 3 bases and J gave up 11 bases, with 13 bases separating them. Germline CDR1 and CDR2: LNHDA and SQIVND (reference sequence). In nucleotides, the CDR3 is TGTGCCAGTAGTATTCCACGGGGGAGGCAGTACTTC. Residues: CASSIPRGRQYF.